The rows below give T cell receptor beta chains drawn from one sample of a study of blood T cell repertoires in COVID-19. Here immunoSEQ multiplex PCR was the method, and the copy in TCRdb shows in-frame clones only, minus some. The sample records fewer than 400,000 clones, roughly 87% being singletons. Sequenced input: PBMCs or T cells enriched from blood (not recorded which). The source of these receptors is a woman aged 18-29 years who had recovered from COVID-19. Both conserved end residues are part of each CDR3. Fields, in order: V gene, D gene, CDR3 length, CDR3 protein. A D gene is named only where the DNA matches it firmly.

>TRBV30|-|14
CAWRQDISHNEQFF
>TRBV19|TRBD1|15
CASRRTGGGNEKLFF
>TRBV10-3|TRBD1|14
CAISFGTVQETQYF
>TRBV10-3|-|15
CAISESAGGPTEAFF
>TRBV30|TRBD1|13
CAWRGQGFLGYTF
>TRBV4-3|-|15
CASSQDRIRDPKLFF
>TRBV7-2|-|14
CASSPSGAAYGYTF
>TRBV6-5|-|14
CASSTRTRSTHIYF
>TRBV9|-|16
CASSPRGAPHTGELFF
>TRBV7-8|TRBD2|16
CASSTATSGTLEEQYF
>TRBV7-9|-|14
CASSLRSSYNEQFF
>TRBV19|-|14
CASSITRQAEGYTF
>TRBV29-1|-|15
CSVGGIDGPTDTQYF
>TRBV4-1|-|14
CASRQASNTGELFF
>TRBV4-3|-|13
CASSQVPAYEQYF
>TRBV5-5|TRBD2|15
CASSTRGGVTGELFF
>TRBV5-1|TRBD1|14
CASSLGQGVPEAFF
>TRBV19|-|15
CASSIVVGSNQPQHF
>TRBV5-1|TRBD1|15
CASSGNRGDREKLFF
>TRBV2|TRBD2|15
CASSELAGGPYEQYF
>TRBV7-2|-|16
CASSFFFATTNEKLFF
>TRBV27|-|14
CASRDGGGGETQYF
>TRBV27|-|12
CASSWREETQYF
>TRBV5-5|-|15
CASSRGGVFNQPQHF
>TRBV15|TRBD1|14
CATRKTTGDTEAFF
>TRBV19|-|16
CASSILSGADTGELFF